The clone carrying this T cell receptor beta chain was seen only a few times. This sample stems from a study of blood T cell repertoires in COVID-19. Study summary: Both acute and convalescent COVID-19 samples were obtained from the United States, Italy and Spain. T cells, B-cell-depleted T cells, or PBMCs provided the cDNA or gDNA that served as material.

Original data processing: Reference gene primers were amplified, and this amplification served to estimate nucleated cell counts. This table comes from immunoSEQ multiplex PCR, and its TCRdb copy is limited to in-frame clones, with some not included. That table gives V, J and clone size, and the DNA gave D and trimming. This sample has over 40,000 clones, with around 86% found just once. Trimming stripped 0 bases from V and 0 bases from J, with 12 bases between. The CDR3 is 16 amino acids. Germline V gene lookup returns CDR1 GTSNPN and CDR2 SVGIG (reference sequence). Source material: peripheral blood. The clonotype was recovered from a woman of 80 years or more with acute or convalescent COVID-19. The chain couples TRBV30 to TRBJ1-3; the D gene is possibly TRBD1 (5 bases). The CDR3 spells CAWSVMGGNSGNTIYF. CDR3 sequence (DNA): TGTGCCTGGAGTGTAATGGGGGGAAACTCTGGAAACACCATATATTTT.